Shown below are 10 T cell receptor beta chains from a single sample sequenced in a study of CD8 T cells in Susac syndrome. 0.5 to 1 ug RNA was reverse transcribed with random hexamers. TCRdb called the immunoSEQ multiplex PCR reads again in MiXCR, with one record for every CDR3 protein. The sample has around 230,000 distinct CDR3 sequences, 95% seen once. The sequenced sample consisted of CD4+ T cells from PBMCs. The receptor set was obtained from a human donor with multiple sclerosis.

This chain's CDR3 is CSGADLFSGPLSYNEQFF. CDR3 DNA: TGCAGCGGAGCTGATTTATTTAGCGGGCCCCTTTCCTACAATGAGCAGTTCTTC. V gene TRBV29-1 combines with J gene TRBJ2-1; 7 positions match TRBD2. CDR1 SQVTM and CDR2 ANQGSEA come from the germline V gene. The V gene end was trimmed by 7 bases and the J gene end by 1 base; junction bases not matched to a gene: 19. The CDR3 runs 18 residues.

This chain connects TRBV15 to TRBJ1-4; no reliable D call. The CDR3 length is 15 residues. CDR1 and CDR2 from the germline V gene are LNHNV and YYDKDF (reference sequence). V shed 2 bases and J shed 4 bases, with 11 bases lying between them. The CDR3 nucleotides are TGTGCCACCAGCAGAAGCCGGACGCTTAATGAAAAACTGTTTTTT. It codes for CATSRSRTLNEKLFF. Supplemented by reference TRBV15 and TRBJ1-4, the full variable domain reads DAMVIQNPRYQVTQFGKPVTLSCSQTLNHNVMYWYQQKSSQAPKLLFHYYDKDFNNEADTPDNFQSRRPNTSFCFLDIRSPGLGDTAMYLCATSRSRTLNEKLFFGSGTQLSVL.

This rearrangement joins TRBV20-1 to TRBJ2-5; TRBD2 matches 11 bases. The CDR3 sequence is 15 residues long. Trimming cost V 2 bases and J 5 bases; bases outside gene matches: 7. The germline V gene encodes CDR1 DFQATT and CDR2 SNEGSKA (reference sequence). The CDR3 spells CSARTSGGRWETQYF. CDR3 DNA: TGCAGTGCTAGAACTAGCGGGGGACGGTGGGAGACCCAGTACTTC.

The rearrangement uses TRBV5-1 and TRBJ2-7; 8 nucleotides line up with TRBD1. V lost 4 bases and J lost 5; bases outside the gene matches: 8. This CDR3 comprises 14 residues. Per germline, CDR1 SGHRS and CDR2 YFSETQ. The CDR3 DNA reads as TGCGCCAGCAGCGCTGGACAGGGAGTTGACGAGCAGTACTTC. It specifies CASSAGQGVDEQYF.

The genes are TRBV5-4 and TRBJ2-7, with a tentative D call TRBD2 (7 bases). Trimming pared 0 bases from V and 7 bases from J, leaving 14 bases between. The CDR3 is made up of 14 amino acids. Germline V lookup: CDR1 SGHNT, CDR2 YYREEE (reference sequence). Here the CDR3 reads CASSLGGGSLEQYF. The CDR3 region has the DNA TGTGCCAGCAGCTTGGGCGGGGGCTCCTTGGAGCAGTACTTC. The whole variable domain, filled in from reference TRBV5-4 and TRBJ2-7, reads ETGVTQSPTHLIKTRGQQVTLRCSSQSGHNTVSWYQQALGQGPQFIFQYYREEENGRGNFPPRFSGLQFPNYSSELNVNALELDDSALYLCASSLGGGSLEQYFGPGTRLTVT.

V is TRBV12-3 or TRBV12-4 and J is TRBJ2-7; 8 nucleotides match TRBD2. The CDR3 runs to 17 residues. V was clipped by 0 bases and J by 3 bases; unmatched bases: 10. The CDR3 DNA reads TGTGCCAGCAGTTTAGCGGGGGGAGCGGGAGTAAGCTACGAGCAGTACTTC. Translated: CASSLAGGAGVSYEQYF.

The rearrangement uses TRBV29-1 and TRBJ1-5, with D unresolved. V was shortened by 4 bases and J by 4 bases, with 8 bases between the two germline ends. Germline lookup yields CDR1 SQVTM and CDR2 ANQGSEA. The CDR3 covers 12 residues. The CDR3 is CSVGSGNQPQHF. The CDR3 DNA follows: TGCAGCGTTGGGTCGGGGAATCAGCCCCAGCATTTT.

The genes are TRBV27 and TRBJ2-7, with 9 bases lining up with TRBD1. Germline-derived CDR1 and CDR2 are MNHEY and SMNVEV (reference sequence). The CDR3 has 14 residues. Losses at the gene ends were 5 bases for V and 5 bases for J; bases not matched to a gene: 7. In nucleotides, the CDR3 is TGTGCCAGCAGTCCCCGGGGACAGGGTCACGAGCAGTACTTC. Translated: CASSPRGQGHEQYF.

J is TRBJ1-6 and V is TRBV2, with no clear D. V dropped 3 bases and J dropped 8 bases, with 8 bases sitting between them. Per germline, CDR1 SNHLY and CDR2 FYNNEI. The CDR3 loop spans 13 amino acids. The CDR3 loop reads CASSDPNDSPLHF. For the CDR3, the DNA is TGTGCCAGCAGTGATCCGAATGATTCACCCCTCCACTTT.

This chain's CDR3 is CASSKKGLAGAYEQYF. In nucleotides, the CDR3 is TGTGCCAGCAGTAAGAAGGGACTAGCGGGGGCCTACGAGCAGTACTTC. The chain has TRBV3-1 and TRBJ2-7; 14 bases fit TRBD2. The CDR3 is 16 amino acids. V lost 6 bases, J lost 2 bases, and 6 bases stayed unmatched. The germline V gene has CDR1 LGHDT and CDR2 YNNKEL (reference sequence).